A selection of T cell receptor beta chains follows, all from one sample in a study of Tregs in tolerant kidney transplant recipients. Generated by immunoSEQ multiplex PCR, the TCRdb table keeps only in-frame clones and is missing some. In the table there are roughly 64,000 clones, around 87% of which are singletons. This specimen consisted of CD4+ T cells from blood (PBMCs), obtained 6 months after the transplant. The receptors were gathered from a human patient who received a combined kidney and bone marrow transplant. Some T cells may be transferred from the graft donor. Each CDR3 is given with its conserved first and last residue. D genes are given only for firm matches. Only part of the rows carry a size: once, few, many, or a class if the clone is expanded.

CDR3nt: TGCGCCAGCAGCCGACTAGACACCTCCTACGAGCAGTACTTC
CDR3aa: CASSRLDTSYEQYF
v_gene: TRBV23-1
d_gene: NA
j_gene: TRBJ2-7
abundance: NA

CDR3nt: TGTGCCAGCAGCGCCGGGGGGGCCTCTGGGGCCAACGTCCTGACTTTC
CDR3aa: CASSAGGASGANVLTF
v_gene: TRBV7-2
d_gene: TRBD2
j_gene: TRBJ2-6
abundance: NA

CDR3nt: TGTGCCTGGACCTTCGCCAGACAGGGGGGCAATGAGCAGTTCTTC
CDR3aa: CAWTFARQGGNEQFF
v_gene: TRBV30
d_gene: TRBD1
j_gene: TRBJ2-1
abundance: few

CDR3nt: TGTGCCAGCAGTCGACAGGGGAGGGCCTACGAGCAGTACTTC
CDR3aa: CASSRQGRAYEQYF
v_gene: TRBV6-5
d_gene: NA
j_gene: TRBJ2-7
abundance: NA

CDR3nt: TGTGCCACCAGCAGAGAGCTTATCCGGACAGGGGTCGGTGAAAATCAGCCCCAGCATTTT
CDR3aa: CATSRELIRTGVGENQPQHF
v_gene: TRBV15
d_gene: TRBD1
j_gene: TRBJ1-5
abundance: NA

CDR3nt: TGCGCCAGCAGCCAACAGGACAGGGATGGGGAAAAACTGTTTTTT
CDR3aa: CASSQQDRDGEKLFF
v_gene: TRBV4-3
d_gene: TRBD1
j_gene: TRBJ1-4
abundance: NA

CDR3nt: TGTGCCAGCAGCTTAACCACAGGGGCTACTCAGCCCCAGCATTTT
CDR3aa: CASSLTTGATQPQHF
v_gene: TRBV5-6
d_gene: TRBD1
j_gene: TRBJ1-5
abundance: NA

CDR3nt: TGTGCCAGCAGCTTAGCGTCGGGAGAGACCCAGTACTTC
CDR3aa: CASSLASGETQYF
v_gene: TRBV7-9
d_gene: NA
j_gene: TRBJ2-5
abundance: NA

CDR3nt: TGTGCCAGCAGCTTGGGGCGTGGGCAGGGTTCCACTGAAGCTTTCTTT
CDR3aa: CASSLGRGQGSTEAFF
v_gene: TRBV11-3
d_gene: NA
j_gene: TRBJ1-1
abundance: NA

CDR3nt: TGTGCCAGCAGTGAAGCAAAAGCGGGAGTCCACGAGCAGTACTTC
CDR3aa: CASSEAKAGVHEQYF
v_gene: TRBV2
d_gene: TRBD2
j_gene: TRBJ2-7
abundance: NA

CDR3nt: TGCGCCAGCAGCTTGGGGCCGGGGTGGAACACTGAAGCTTTCTTT
CDR3aa: CASSLGPGWNTEAFF
v_gene: TRBV5-1
d_gene: NA
j_gene: TRBJ1-1
abundance: NA

CDR3nt: TGTGCCAGCAGCCCCGGGCCAGGTAGGGGTCAAGAGACCCAGTACTTC
CDR3aa: CASSPGPGRGQETQYF
v_gene: TRBV7-3
d_gene: NA
j_gene: TRBJ2-5
abundance: NA

CDR3nt: TGCGCCAGCAGCTTGGTTGCGGGGTCGTTGGGCGGGGAGCTGTTTTTT
CDR3aa: CASSLVAGSLGGELFF
v_gene: TRBV5-1
d_gene: NA
j_gene: TRBJ2-2
abundance: NA

CDR3nt: TGTGCCAGCAGTACACACAGGGGGCGGAAAACTGAAGCTTTCTTT
CDR3aa: CASSTHRGRKTEAFF
v_gene: TRBV25-1
d_gene: TRBD1
j_gene: TRBJ1-1
abundance: NA

CDR3nt: TGTGCCAGCAGTTACTCGCCGGGTCCCTTAAACTACGAGCAGTACTTC
CDR3aa: CASSYSPGPLNYEQYF
v_gene: TRBV6-6
d_gene: NA
j_gene: TRBJ2-7
abundance: NA

CDR3nt: TGTGCCAGCAGTTCCTTCCGGGACACCTACGAGCAGTACTTC
CDR3aa: CASSSFRDTYEQYF
v_gene: TRBV27
d_gene: NA
j_gene: TRBJ2-7
abundance: NA

CDR3nt: TGCGCCAGCAGCCGAAGGATCCCTGGAATCTACGAGCAGGGGTACGAGCAGTACTTC
CDR3aa: CASSRRIPGIYEQGYEQYF
v_gene: TRBV5-1
d_gene: NA
j_gene: TRBJ2-7
abundance: NA